This TCR beta chain came from a study of blood T cell repertoires in COVID-19. Profiled with immunoSEQ multiplex PCR; TCRdb holds only in-frame clones, not every one. The profile covers 130,000 to 150,000 clones, with approximately 83% appearing a single time and 6.5% to 9.5% taken by the ten largest. Seattle participants joined during active infection and were tracked over time. Trimming cost V 4 bases and J 5 bases; bases outside gene matches: 14. The V gene's germline CDR1 is SGHRS and CDR2 YFSETQ. This CDR3 comprises 16 residues. The chain has TRBV5-1 and TRBJ2-7; 8 bases are shared with TRBD2. The source is a woman between 55 and 75 years old with COVID-19, enrolled during active disease. The sample taken for sequencing was peripheral blood. CDR3: CASSAGLEYRGNEQYF. In nucleotides, the CDR3 is TGCGCCAGCAGCGCGGGACTAGAGTATAGAGGGAACGAGCAGTACTTC.